Included here is one T cell receptor (beta chain) sequence, with context. The data were taken from a study of T cell changes during pregnancy in multiple sclerosis. Repertoires were generated with immunoSEQ multiplex PCR, while TCRdb's copy carries only in-frame clones and drops some. The sample yields fewer than 70,000 clones, over 85% seen once. There are 16 residues in the CDR3. Trimming left V 4 bases short and J 0 bases short, with 12 bases between. Germline assignment: CDR1 LGHNA and CDR2 YSLEER. The sample here was peripheral blood, taken in the second trimester of pregnancy. The sequence came from a female donor with multiple sclerosis, enrolled in a pregnancy study. This sequence joins TRBV4-3 and TRBJ2-2; D not resolved. CDR3 coding DNA: TGCGCCAGCAGCCGAACAGAGATAACGAACACCGGGGAGCTGTTTTTT. Protein: CASSRTEITNTGELFF.